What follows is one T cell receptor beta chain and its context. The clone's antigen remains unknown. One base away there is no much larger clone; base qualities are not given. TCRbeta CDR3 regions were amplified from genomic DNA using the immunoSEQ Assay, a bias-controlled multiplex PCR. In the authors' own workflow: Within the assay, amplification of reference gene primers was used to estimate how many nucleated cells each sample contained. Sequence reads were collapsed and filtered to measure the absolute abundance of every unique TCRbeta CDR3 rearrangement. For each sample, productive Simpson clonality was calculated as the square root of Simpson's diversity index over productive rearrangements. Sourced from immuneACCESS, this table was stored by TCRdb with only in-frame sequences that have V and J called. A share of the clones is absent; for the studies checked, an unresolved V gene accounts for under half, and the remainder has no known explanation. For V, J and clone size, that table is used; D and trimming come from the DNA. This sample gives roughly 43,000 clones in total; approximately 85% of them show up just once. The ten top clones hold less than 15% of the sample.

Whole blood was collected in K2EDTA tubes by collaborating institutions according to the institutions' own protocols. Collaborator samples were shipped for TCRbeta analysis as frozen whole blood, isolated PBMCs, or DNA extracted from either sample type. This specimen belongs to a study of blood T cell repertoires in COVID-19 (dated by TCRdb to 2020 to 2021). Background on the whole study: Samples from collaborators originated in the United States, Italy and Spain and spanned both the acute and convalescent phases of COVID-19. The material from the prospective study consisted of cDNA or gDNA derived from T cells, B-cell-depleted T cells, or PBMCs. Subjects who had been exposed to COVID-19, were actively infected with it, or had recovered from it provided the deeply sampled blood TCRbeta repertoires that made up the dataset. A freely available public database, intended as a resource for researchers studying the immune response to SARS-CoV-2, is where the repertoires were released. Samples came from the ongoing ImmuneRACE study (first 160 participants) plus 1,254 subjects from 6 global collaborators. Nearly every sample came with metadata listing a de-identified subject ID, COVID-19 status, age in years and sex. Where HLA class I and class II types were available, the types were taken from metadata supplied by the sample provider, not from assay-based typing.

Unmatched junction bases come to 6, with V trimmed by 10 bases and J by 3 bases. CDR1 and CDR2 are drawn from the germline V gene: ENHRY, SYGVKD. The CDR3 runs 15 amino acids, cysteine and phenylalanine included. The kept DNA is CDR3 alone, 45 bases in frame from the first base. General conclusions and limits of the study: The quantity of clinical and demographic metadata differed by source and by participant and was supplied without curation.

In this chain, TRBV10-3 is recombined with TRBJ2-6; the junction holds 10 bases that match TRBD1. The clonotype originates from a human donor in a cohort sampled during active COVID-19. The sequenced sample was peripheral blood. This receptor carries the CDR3 CATMTGGGGANVLTF. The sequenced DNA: TGTGCCACTATGACAGGGGGCGGTGGGGCCAACGTCCTGACTTTC.